This TCR beta chain was captured by sequencing in a study of T cell responses to AZD1222 COVID-19 vaccine. Study results and caveats: Nearly half of spike-specific TCRs reportedly target unmutated variant regions. Seropositive AZD1222 recipients at baseline numbered only five or six. Clonal diversity was possibly underestimated, and white British individuals and females predominated among donors. No day 14 peak samples; only post-peak repertoires were characterized.

To note about this clone: Its target is unknown. The sample contains more than one DNA sequence encoding this CDR3.

The repertoire was sequenced with immunoSEQ multiplex PCR; TCRdb's copy has only in-frame clones and lacks some. The table shows about 60,000 clones, with roughly 82% occurring only once. This CDR3 comprises 15 residues. Trimming removed 0 bases at V and 3 bases at J, with 9 bases between. CDR1 is LGHDT and CDR2 is YNNKEL in the germline V gene (reference sequence). The rearrangement uses TRBV3-1 (or the pseudogene TRBV3-2) and TRBJ1-5; D not resolved. This TCR derives from an adult in good health. The sample was peripheral blood, taken on day 0 of AZD1222 vaccination. DNA for the CDR3: TGTGCCAGCAGCCAAGAGGTGACCTACAATCAGCCCCAGCATTTT. Protein sequence: CASSQEVTYNQPQHF.